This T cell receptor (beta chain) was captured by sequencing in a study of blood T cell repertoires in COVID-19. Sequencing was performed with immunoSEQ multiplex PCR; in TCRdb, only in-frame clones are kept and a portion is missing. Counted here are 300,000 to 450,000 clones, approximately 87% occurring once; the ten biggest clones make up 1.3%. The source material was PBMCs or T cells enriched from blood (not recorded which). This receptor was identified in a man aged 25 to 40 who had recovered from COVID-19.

CDR3 nucleotide sequence: TGTGCCAGTAGTATGGGCAGGGGTTTAGGATCACCCCTCCACTTT. Translation gives CASSMGRGLGSPLHF. The chain joins TRBV19 to TRBJ1-6, with a tentative D call TRBD1 (6 bases). The germline gives CDR1 LNHDA, CDR2 SQIVND (reference sequence). This CDR3 spans 15 amino acids. V lost 3 bases and J 10 bases, leaving 16 bases between the germline ends.